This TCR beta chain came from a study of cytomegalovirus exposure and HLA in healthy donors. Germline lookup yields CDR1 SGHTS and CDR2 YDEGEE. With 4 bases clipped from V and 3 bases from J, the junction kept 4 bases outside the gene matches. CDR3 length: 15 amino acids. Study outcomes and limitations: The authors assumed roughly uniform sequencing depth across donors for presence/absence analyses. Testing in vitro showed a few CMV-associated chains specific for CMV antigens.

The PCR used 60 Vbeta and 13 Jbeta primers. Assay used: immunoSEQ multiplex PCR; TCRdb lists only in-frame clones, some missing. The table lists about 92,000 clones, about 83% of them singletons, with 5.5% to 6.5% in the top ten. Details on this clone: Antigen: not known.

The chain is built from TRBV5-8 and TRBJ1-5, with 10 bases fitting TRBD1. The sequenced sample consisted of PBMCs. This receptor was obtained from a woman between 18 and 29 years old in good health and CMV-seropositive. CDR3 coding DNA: TGTGCCAGCAGCGCGGGACAGGGGATCAATCAGCCCCAGCATTTT. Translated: CASSAGQGINQPQHF.